The 29 T cell receptor beta chains below come from one sample, sequenced in a study of cytomegalovirus exposure and HLA in healthy donors. With 60 Vbeta and 13 Jbeta primers, the PCR was carried out. Method: immunoSEQ multiplex PCR; TCRdb's copy keeps in-frame clones and lacks some. Seen here are about 150,000 clones, about 82% observed once, and the top ten hold about 3.7%. Sequencing was done on a sample of PBMCs. Receptors originate from a male donor in good health and CMV-seronegative.

The chain combines TRBV5-6 with TRBJ1-3; D is possibly TRBD1 (6 bases). The CDR3 has 17 residues. Germline V gene sequence: CDR1 SGHDT, CDR2 YYEEEE. Trimming removed 1 base at V and 1 base at J, with 15 bases between. The CDR3 loop reads CASSLIGTTRSGNTIYF. The CDR3 DNA is TGTGCCAGCAGCTTGATAGGGACAACCCGTTCTGGAAACACCATATATTTT.

This sequence joins TRBV4-3 and TRBJ2-3, with 8 positions matching TRBD2. The CDR3 is 15 amino acids. Germline lookup yields CDR1 LGHNA and CDR2 YSLEER. V trimming: 4 bases; J trimming: 3 bases; junction bases outside the gene matches: 6. The CDR3 is CASSPTSARTDTQYF. CDR3 bases: TGCGCCAGCAGCCCGACTAGCGCTAGGACAGATACGCAGTATTTT.

This chain connects TRBV5-8 to TRBJ2-1; the D gene is possibly TRBD1 (6 bases). The V gene's germline CDR1 is SGHTS and CDR2 YDEGEE. The CDR3 is 15 residues long. Trimming left V 0 bases short and J 5 bases short, with 12 bases between. The CDR3 reads CASSLGVRGNNEQFF. CDR3 nucleotide sequence: TGTGCCAGCAGCTTGGGGGTTAGGGGGAACAATGAGCAGTTCTTC.

This chain links TRBV19 with TRBJ1-2; D gene ambiguous. Germline V gene data show CDR1 as LNHDA and CDR2 as SQIVND (reference sequence). The CDR3 consists of 15 residues. V shed 5 bases and J shed 8 bases, with 21 bases lying between them. CDR3 coding DNA: TGTGCCAGTAGTTCCTACTACCAGTCCCCAGAGGGCTACACCTTC. The encoded protein is CASSSYYQSPEGYTF.

J is TRBJ1-1 and V is TRBV4-2; D may be TRBD1 (5 bases). The V and J ends lost 0 bases and 4 bases respectively, with 12 bases between them. Germline V lookup: CDR1 LGHNA, CDR2 YNFKEQ. The length of the CDR3 is 15 residues. The CDR3 reads CASSQEMGGVTEAFF. Here the CDR3 DNA reads TGTGCCAGCAGCCAAGAAATGGGGGGAGTCACTGAAGCTTTCTTT.

The chain combines TRBV27 with TRBJ2-7; TRBD2 aligns across 8 bases. V dropped 0 bases and J dropped 11; count of bases not matched to a gene: 12. This CDR3 spans 15 amino acids. Germline V gene sequence: CDR1 MNHEY, CDR2 SMNVEV (reference sequence). CDR3 nucleotide sequence: TGTGCCAGCAGTTTATCCGGGACTAGGTCTTTGAGAGAGTACTTC. It translates to CASSLSGTRSLREYF.

In nucleotides, the CDR3 is TGTGCCAGCAGCTTGGGGACAGCGAACAATCAGCCCCAGCATTTT. This sequence encodes CASSLGTANNQPQHF. This chain uses TRBV11-2 with TRBJ1-5, with TRBD1 matching 7 bases. V dropped 3 bases and J dropped 3; count of bases not matched to a gene: 5. In germline, CDR1 is SGHAT, CDR2 FQNNGV. The CDR3 extends over 15 amino acids.

J is TRBJ2-7 and V is TRBV4-2; tentatively, D is TRBD1 (5 bases). Germline V CDR1 and CDR2: LGHNA, YNFKEQ. The CDR3 loop spans 16 amino acids. With 3 bases removed from V and 2 bases from J, the gap between germline ends came to 17 bases. The CDR3 region is CASSQDTDTITYEQYF. The CDR3 coding sequence is TGTGCCAGCAGCCAGGACACGGACACAATAACCTACGAGCAGTACTTC.

The chain recombines TRBV27 with TRBJ2-2, with 9 bases fitting TRBD2. The CDR3 spans 16 residues. The V gene's germline CDR1 is MNHEY and CDR2 SMNVEV (reference sequence). V dropped 2 bases and J dropped 7; count of bases not matched to a gene: 8. The CDR3 nucleotides are TGTGCCAGCAGTTTACGGGCGGGAGGGCTCAGCGGGGAGCTGTTTTTT. This encodes CASSLRAGGLSGELFF.

V and J are TRBV4-3 and TRBJ2-1, with 8 bases that match TRBD2. The germline V gene has CDR1 LGHNA and CDR2 YSLEER. The CDR3 runs 15 residues. J was trimmed by 8 bases and V by 1 base; bases with no gene match: 7. The CDR3 coding sequence is TGCGCCAGCAGCCAAGGAGTAGCGGGAAGGGATGAGCAGTTCTTC. It codes for CASSQGVAGRDEQFF.

The rearrangement joins TRBV7-2 to TRBJ2-3, with TRBD2 matching 10 bases. Germline trimming cut 5 bases from V and 3 bases from J; bases unmatched to any gene: 8. The CDR3 covers 16 residues. The germline V gene encodes CDR1 SGHTA and CDR2 FQGNSA. DNA of the CDR3: TGTGCCAGCAGCCCAGAGCTAGCGGGAGCGACAGATACGCAGTATTTT. This codes for CASSPELAGATDTQYF.

This chain links TRBV6-5 with TRBJ1-2; 10 bases match TRBD1. Looked up from germline, CDR1 is MNHEY and CDR2 is SVGAGI. Germline trimming cut 0 bases from V and 11 bases from J; bases unmatched to any gene: 9. The CDR3 sequence is 15 residues long. The CDR3 DNA follows: TGTGCCAGCAGTTACTCGGATCAGGGACAGGGGATTTACACCTTC. This encodes CASSYSDQGQGIYTF.

CDR3 amino acids: CASGLSRIRGEQFF. CDR3 nucleotides: TGTGCTAGTGGTTTGTCCCGCATCCGGGGTGAGCAGTTCTTC. This chain links TRBV12-5 with TRBJ2-1, with a weak D call TRBD2 (5 bases). The CDR3 has 14 amino acids. V was pared by 2 bases and J by 9 bases, with 14 bases between. Germline V gene data show CDR1 as LGHNT and CDR2 as FRNRAP.

The chain couples TRBV7-2 to TRBJ1-2; 8 bases map to TRBD1. Germline V gene data show CDR1 as SGHTA and CDR2 as FQGNSA. The CDR3 is 15 residues long. V was clipped by 2 bases and J by 5 bases; unmatched bases: 7. The CDR3 region has the DNA TGTGCCAGCAGCTTACCCCGGACAGGGCGGTATGGCTACACCTTC. It specifies CASSLPRTGRYGYTF.

This clone was observed once. The chain uses TRBV5-1 and TRBJ1-2; 8 bases are shared with TRBD1. The CDR3 contains 15 residues. Germline lookup yields CDR1 SGHRS and CDR2 YFSETQ. Unmatched junction bases numbered 15, after V lost 6 bases and J lost 8 bases. Written as DNA, the CDR3 is TGCGCCAGCAACCCGACAGGGGAGGAAATTTGGGGCTACACCTTC. Encoded protein: CASNPTGEEIWGYTF.

This rearrangement joins TRBV27 to TRBJ1-1; possibly TRBD1 for D (5 bases). With 5 bases removed from V and 5 bases from J, the gap between germline ends came to 15 bases. CDR3 size: 14 residues. The germline gives CDR1 MNHEY, CDR2 SMNVEV (reference sequence). The CDR3 protein is CASSPSPGVTEAFF. The CDR3 DNA reads TGTGCCAGCAGTCCCTCCCCGGGGGTTACTGAAGCTTTCTTT.

This chain connects TRBV6-5 to TRBJ1-6; tentative D call: TRBD1 (5 bases). Trimming pared 2 bases from V and 6 bases from J, leaving 11 bases between. This CDR3 region has 15 residues. Germline V gives CDR1 MNHEY, CDR2 SVGAGI. CDR3 DNA sequence: TGTGCCAGCAGTTACGGGCGGGGGGGTAATTCACCCCTCCACTTT. Amino acid sequence: CASSYGRGGNSPLHF.

The chain is built from TRBV19 and TRBJ2-7; 11 bases fit TRBD2. V trimming: 5 bases; J trimming: 2 bases; junction bases outside the gene matches: 8. Germline CDR1 is LNHDA and CDR2 is SQIVND (reference sequence). The CDR3 contains 16 residues. The DNA of the CDR3 is TGTGCCAGTAGTGTACTAGCGGGGGTCGGAACCTACGAGCAGTACTTC. Translated, it gives CASSVLAGVGTYEQYF.

The rearrangement uses TRBV9 and TRBJ1-2, with 12 bases lining up with TRBD1. The germline gives CDR1 SGDLS, CDR2 YYNGEE. CDR3 length: 19 residues. The ends lost 0 bases at V and 2 bases at J; junction bases unmatched: 11. Here the CDR3 DNA reads TGTGCCAGCAGCGTAGAGGGGGGGACAGGGGGCGCAATCAACTATGGCTACACCTTC. Amino acid sequence: CASSVEGGTGGAINYGYTF.

The chain has TRBV5-4 and TRBJ1-2; possibly TRBD1 for D (6 bases). The V gene lost 0 bases and the J gene lost 3 bases, with 12 bases spanning the gap. The CDR3 runs 15 residues. Germline CDR1 reads SGHNT; CDR2 reads YYREEE (reference sequence). The CDR3 nucleotides are TGTGCCAGCAGCTTGGGTCTCGGACAGTACTATGGCTACACCTTC. Its protein product is CASSLGLGQYYGYTF.

This sequence joins TRBV19 and TRBJ2-7; weak D call: TRBD1 (6 bases). CDR3 length: 14 amino acids. Germline values: CDR1 LNHDA, CDR2 SQIVND (reference sequence). Trimming took 5 bases from V and 2 from J, leaving 13 bases between them. In nucleotides, the CDR3 is TGTGCCAGTAGTGTGACGACAGGTACCTACGAGCAGTACTTC. Amino acids: CASSVTTGTYEQYF.

The V and J genes are TRBV5-6 and TRBJ2-7; D remains ambiguous. Trimming removed 1 base at V and 2 bases at J, with 7 bases between. The CDR3 sequence is 13 residues long. Germline CDR1 is SGHDT and CDR2 is YYEEEE. DNA for the CDR3: TGTGCCAGCAGCTTGTACCAGGCCTACGAGCAGTACTTC. It encodes CASSLYQAYEQYF.

The J gene is TRBJ1-3, the V gene TRBV5-3; the match to TRBD1 covers 9 bases. TRBV5-3 counts as an open reading frame of uncertain function. J gave up 0 bases and V 0 bases, and 7 bases lay outside the gene matches. The CDR3 covers 18 residues. CDR3 nucleotide sequence: TGTGCCAGAAGCTTGGATTTTAGGACAGGGGACTCTGGAAACACCATATATTTT. Residues: CARSLDFRTGDSGNTIYF.

Remarks on this clone: Other DNA sequences in this specimen translate into the identical CDR3. V is TRBV9 and J is TRBJ1-1, with TRBD1 as a possible D gene (5 bases). Germline assignment: CDR1 SGDLS and CDR2 YYNGEE. The CDR3 runs 13 residues. V was shortened by 0 bases and J by 4 bases, with 7 bases between the two germline ends. CDR3 DNA: TGTGCCAGCAGCGTAGGGGGCGCCACTGAAGCTTTCTTT. This translates into CASSVGGATEAFF.

The V call is TRBV15, the J call TRBJ2-1, with no clear D. Germline V gene data show CDR1 as LNHNV and CDR2 as YYDKDF (reference sequence). This CDR3 contains 13 residues. Deletions cut 4 bases from V and 6 bases from J, with 10 bases between. CDR3 loop: CATSTYSLNEQFF. The CDR3, as DNA: TGTGCCACCAGCACCTACAGCCTCAATGAGCAGTTCTTC.

The rearrangement links TRBV6-1 to TRBJ1-1; 10 nucleotides match TRBD1. Trimming took 2 bases from V and 3 from J; bases not matched to a gene: 9. The germline gives CDR1 MNHNS, CDR2 SASEGT. This CDR3 contains 17 residues. The CDR3 sequence is CASSEPVRTGGDTEAFF. DNA for the CDR3: TGTGCCAGCAGTGAACCCGTCCGGACAGGGGGGGACACTGAAGCTTTCTTT.

The DNA of the CDR3 is TGTGCCAGCTCACCAGACAGGGCCCAAGAGACCCAGTACTTC. It specifies CASSPDRAQETQYF. This chain links TRBV18 with TRBJ2-5; 7 bases map to TRBD1. CDR3 length equals 14 residues. Germline lookup yields CDR1 KGHSH and CDR2 LQKENI. The ends lost 2 bases at V and 1 base at J; junction bases unmatched: 1.

This clone appeared once. The rearrangement uses TRBV29-1 and TRBJ1-1; tentatively, D is TRBD1 (6 bases). This CDR3 is 11 amino acids long. V lost 5 bases and J lost 11, with 15 bases in between. Per the germline V gene, CDR1 is SQVTM and CDR2 is ANQGSEA. CDR3 nucleotides: TGCAGCGTTAATTACGACAGGTTCGCTTTCTTT. Translated: CSVNYDRFAFF.

V usage is TRBV5-4 and J usage is TRBJ1-4, with D maybe TRBD1 (5 bases). The CDR3 runs to 15 residues. V lost 0 bases and J 3 bases, leaving 9 bases between the germline ends. CDR1 and CDR2 (germline): SGHNT, YYREEE (reference sequence). The CDR3 is CASSLGVRANEKLFF. The CDR3 coding sequence is TGTGCCAGCAGCTTGGGTGTCAGGGCTAATGAAAAACTGTTTTTT. Using reference TRBV5-4 and TRBJ1-4 for the parts outside the CDR3, the full variable domain is ETGVTQSPTHLIKTRGQQVTLRCSSQSGHNTVSWYQQALGQGPQFIFQYYREEENGRGNFPPRFSGLQFPNYSSELNVNALELDDSALYLCASSLGVRANEKLFFGSGTQLSVL.